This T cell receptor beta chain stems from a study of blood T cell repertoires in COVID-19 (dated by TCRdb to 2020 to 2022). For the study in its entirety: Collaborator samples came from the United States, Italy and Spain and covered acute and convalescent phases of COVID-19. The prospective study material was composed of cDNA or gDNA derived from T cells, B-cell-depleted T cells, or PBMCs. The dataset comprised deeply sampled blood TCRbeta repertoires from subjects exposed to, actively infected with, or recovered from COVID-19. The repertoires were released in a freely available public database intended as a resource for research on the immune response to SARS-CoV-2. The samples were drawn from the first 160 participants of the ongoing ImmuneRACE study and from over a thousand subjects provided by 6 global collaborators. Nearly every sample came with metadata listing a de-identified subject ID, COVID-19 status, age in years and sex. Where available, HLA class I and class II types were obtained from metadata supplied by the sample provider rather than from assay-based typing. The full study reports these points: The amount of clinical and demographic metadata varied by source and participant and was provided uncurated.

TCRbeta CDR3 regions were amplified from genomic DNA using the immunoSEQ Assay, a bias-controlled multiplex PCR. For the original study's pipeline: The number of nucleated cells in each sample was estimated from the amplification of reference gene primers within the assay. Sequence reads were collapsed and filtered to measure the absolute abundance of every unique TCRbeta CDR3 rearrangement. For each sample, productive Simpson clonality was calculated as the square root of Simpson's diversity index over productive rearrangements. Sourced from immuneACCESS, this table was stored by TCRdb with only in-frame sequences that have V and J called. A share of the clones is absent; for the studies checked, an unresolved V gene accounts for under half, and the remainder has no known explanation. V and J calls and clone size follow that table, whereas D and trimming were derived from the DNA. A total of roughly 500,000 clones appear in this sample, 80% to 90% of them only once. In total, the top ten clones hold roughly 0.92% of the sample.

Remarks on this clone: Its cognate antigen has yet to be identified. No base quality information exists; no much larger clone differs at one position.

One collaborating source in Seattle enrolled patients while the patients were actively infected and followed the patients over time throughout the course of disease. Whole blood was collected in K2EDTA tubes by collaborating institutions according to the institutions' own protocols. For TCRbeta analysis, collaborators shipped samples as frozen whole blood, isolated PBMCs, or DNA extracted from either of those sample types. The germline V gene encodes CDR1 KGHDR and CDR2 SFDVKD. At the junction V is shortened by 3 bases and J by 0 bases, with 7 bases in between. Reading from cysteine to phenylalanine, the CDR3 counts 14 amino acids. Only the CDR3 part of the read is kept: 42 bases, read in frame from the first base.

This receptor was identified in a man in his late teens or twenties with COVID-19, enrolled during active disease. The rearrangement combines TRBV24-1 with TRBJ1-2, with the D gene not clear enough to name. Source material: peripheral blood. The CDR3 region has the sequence CATSDTGSNYGYTF. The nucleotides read TGTGCCACCAGTGATACGGGGTCTAACTATGGCTACACCTTC.